This T cell receptor (beta chain) was identified in a study of T cells after yellow fever vaccination. Study results and limitations: The booster saw the reappearance of most primary-vaccination clones (roughly 96% CD4, around 88% CD8). A small share of clonotypes appeared in both CD4 and CD8 compartments. Compared with primary, the secondary response was weaker and peaked at day 5, not 15.

The 5'RACE template-switching step produced TCR cDNA and added a universal primer site and UMIs. MiXCR, applied by TCRdb to the 5' RACE reads, yields one record per CDR3 protein. The sample shows approximately 250,000 distinct CDR3 sequences, roughly 3.5% of them seen only once. This clonotype was counted at least ten times. Its antigen is currently unknown. With 2 bases clipped from V and 3 bases from J, the junction kept 5 bases outside the gene matches. CDR1 is SGHTA and CDR2 is FQGTGA in the germline V gene. The CDR3 runs to 16 residues. The material sequenced was PBMCs, taken 15 days after the yellow fever booster vaccination. The V call is TRBV7-3, the J call TRBJ2-3, with TRBD2 identical over 10 bases. The sequence came from a man aged 18 to 30 who received the YFV17D yellow fever vaccine. The CDR3 spells CASSLLGAGGTDTQYF. The CDR3 nucleotides read TGTGCCAGCAGCTTACTTGGAGCGGGGGGGACAGATACGCAGTATTTT.